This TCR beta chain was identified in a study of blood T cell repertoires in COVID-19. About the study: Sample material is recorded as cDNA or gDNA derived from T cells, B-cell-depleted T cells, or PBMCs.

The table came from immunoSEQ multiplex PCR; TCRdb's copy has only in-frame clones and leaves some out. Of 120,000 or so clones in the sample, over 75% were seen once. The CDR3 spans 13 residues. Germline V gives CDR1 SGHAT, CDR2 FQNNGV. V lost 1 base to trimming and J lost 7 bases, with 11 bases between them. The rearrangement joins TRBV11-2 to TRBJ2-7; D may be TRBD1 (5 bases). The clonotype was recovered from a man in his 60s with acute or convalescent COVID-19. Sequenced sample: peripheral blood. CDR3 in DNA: TGTGCCAGCAGCTTAGGCCAGGGTACAGAGCAGTACTTC. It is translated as CASSLGQGTEQYF.